This is a list of T cell receptor beta chains from one sample in a study of T cell repertoires in aging, cancer and after chemotherapy. MiXCR, applied by TCRdb to the multiplex PCR reads, yields one record per CDR3 protein. Among approximately 8,600 distinct CDR3 sequences listed, about 25% were seen once. Material for sequencing was blood. These receptors originate from a human donor with a blood cancer. The CDR3 runs from the conserved cysteine through the conserved F or W. A D gene is named only where the DNA matches it firmly. For some rows the clone size is stated as once, few or many, or as a class when expanded; others skip it.

CDR3: CASTAGTGTDTQYF; DNA: TGTGCCAGCACCGCCGGGACCGGCACAGATACGCAGTATTTT; D: -; size: medium-sized; V: TRBV11-1; J: TRBJ2-3
CDR3: CASSIDGQASRETQYF; DNA: TGTGCCAGTAGTATAGATGGGCAGGCCTCGCGGGAGACCCAGTACTTC; D: -; size: medium-sized; V: TRBV19; J: TRBJ2-5
CDR3: CSARSSTRGIGYGYTF; DNA: TGCAGTGCTAGATCCAGTACGAGGGGGATTGGTTATGGCTACACCTTC; D: -; size: -; V: TRBV20-1; J: TRBJ1-2
CDR3: CASSFSGGAAAQYF; DNA: TGTGCCAGCAGCTTTAGCGGGGGGGCCGCGGCCCAGTACTTC; D: TRBD2; size: -; V: TRBV7-2; J: TRBJ2-5
CDR3: CAISETGKLVQYF; DNA: TGTGCCATCAGTGAGACAGGAAAGTTAGTGCAGTACTTC; D: -; size: -; V: TRBV10-3; J: TRBJ2-7
CDR3: CAWSVAVEAFF; DNA: TGTGCCTGGAGTGTAGCTGTTGAAGCTTTCTTT; D: -; size: medium-sized; V: TRBV30; J: TRBJ1-1
CDR3: CASSQGGRGYEKLFF; DNA: TGTGCCAGCAGCCAAGGGGGCAGGGGATACGAAAAACTGTTTTTT; D: -; size: many; V: TRBV14; J: TRBJ1-4
CDR3: CASSSGSTDTQYF; DNA: TGTGCCAGCAGTAGCGGGAGCACAGATACGCAGTATTTT; D: -; size: medium-sized; V: TRBV6-1; J: TRBJ2-3
CDR3: CSANKGLKNTGELFF; DNA: TGCAGTGCTAATAAGGGACTAAAGAACACCGGGGAGCTGTTTTTT; D: TRBD2; size: -; V: TRBV20-1; J: TRBJ2-2
CDR3: CASSQGAGKNYEQYF; DNA: TGTGCCAGCAGCCAAGGTGCCGGCAAGAACTACGAGCAGTACTTC; D: -; size: -; V: TRBV14; J: TRBJ2-7
CDR3: CASSQERSSTNTGELFF; DNA: TGCGCCAGCAGCCAAGAACGAAGTTCTACGAACACCGGGGAGCTGTTTTTT; D: -; size: few; V: TRBV4-3; J: TRBJ2-2